This T cell receptor (beta chain) was profiled in a study of T cells in Graves' hyperthyroidism and ophthalmopathy. Study details: Peripheral blood specimens were obtained at initial diagnosis, prior to any treatment.

A lack of ophthalmopathy progression within 18 months defined stable Graves' hyperthyroidism. Clinical symptoms, serum thyroxine, TRAb, thyroid ultrasound and orbital computed tomography established diagnosis. The PBMCs had their origin in approximately 10 ml of fresh peripheral blood. V was pared by 6 bases and J by 5 bases, with 22 bases of the junction left unmatched. The germline gives CDR1 MNHEY, CDR2 SVGEGT. The CDR3 has 19 amino acids. TCR beta CDR3 sequences were amplified from RNA transcripts. The primer set for the first-round RT-PCR of the TCR CDR3 was HTBI. TCRdb reprocessed the multiplex PCR reads with MiXCR, giving one entry per CDR3 protein. Found here are 350,000 to 500,000 distinct CDR3 sequences, around 15% of them singletons; the top ten hold 5.3%.

The origin of this receptor is a young woman with Graves' hyperthyroidism. The V call is TRBV6-2 or TRBV6-3, the J call TRBJ2-5, with TRBD2 identical over 9 bases. The sequencing input was blood. The CDR3 sequence is CASSPPHPTLAGHEETQYF. Written as DNA, the CDR3 is TGTGCCAGCAGCCCCCCGCATCCCACACTAGCGGGCCATGAGGAGACCCAGTACTTC.